The rows below give T cell receptor beta chains drawn from one sample of a study of cytomegalovirus exposure and HLA in healthy donors. Sequencing used immunoSEQ multiplex PCR; TCRdb keeps in-frame clones, though not all of them. The sample includes some 45,000 clones, roughly 92% of them seen just once. The sample was PBMCs. Receptors were obtained from a man aged 18 to 29 in good health and CMV-seronegative. Both conserved end residues are part of each CDR3. A D gene is named only where the DNA matches it firmly. Expanded clones get a size class; other rows say once, few or many, or leave the size out.

V gene,J gene,clone size,D gene,CDR3 length,CDR3 DNA,CDR3 protein
TRBV25-1,TRBJ1-5,.,.,12,TGTGCCAGCAGGGGAGGCAATCAGCCCCAGCATTTT,CASRGGNQPQHF
TRBV18,TRBJ2-7,.,.,13,TGTGCCAGCTCCCGGGACAACCACTACGAGCAGTACTTC,CASSRDNHYEQYF
TRBV6-4,TRBJ1-1,.,TRBD1,16,TGTGCCAGCAGGGAAGGACAGGCCGTAATGAACACTGAAGCTTTCTTT,CASREGQAVMNTEAFF
TRBV7-8,TRBJ1-3,.,TRBD1,16,TGTGCCAGCAGCCAGGACCAGACAGGGTTAGGAAACACCATATATTTT,CASSQDQTGLGNTIYF
TRBV28,TRBJ1-6,.,TRBD1,15,TGTGCCAGCAGTTTAACCGGGACAGGGCATTCACCCCTCCACTTT,CASSLTGTGHSPLHF
TRBV19,TRBJ2-3,once,.,15,TGTGCCAGTAGTGAGCCTCGGGGAGGTTCAGATACGCAGTATTTT,CASSEPRGGSDTQYF
TRBV4-3,TRBJ1-1,.,.,13,TGCGCCAGCAGCCAAGGCAGTCCCACTGAAGCTTTCTTT,CASSQGSPTEAFF
TRBV19,TRBJ2-1,.,.,11,TGTGCCAGTAGCATAGCAAATGAGCAGTTCTTC,CASSIANEQFF
TRBV19,TRBJ2-2,.,.,16,TGTGCCAGTAGTAGGTTTGCGGCGCGAGAGACCGGGGAGCTGTTTTTT,CASSRFAARETGELFF
TRBV6-6,TRBJ2-7,.,TRBD1,14,TGTGCCAGCAGTTACGGGACAGGGGTGGGGGAGCAGTACTTC,CASSYGTGVGEQYF
TRBV7-2,TRBJ2-2,.,.,17,TGTGCCAGCAGCTTACTCCCCCAGGGGCGAGGTACCGGGGAGCTGTTTTTT,CASSLLPQGRGTGELFF
TRBV6-1,TRBJ1-3,.,TRBD1,15,TGTGCCAGCAGTACCGACAGGGGAGTTGGAAACACCATATATTTT,CASSTDRGVGNTIYF
TRBV7-9,TRBJ2-7,.,TRBD1,16,TGTGCCAGCAGCTCTACCATGGACAGGAAGGACTACGAGCAGTACTTC,CASSSTMDRKDYEQYF
TRBV6-5,TRBJ2-5,.,.,14,TGTGCCAGCAGTTACACCAGGTCTCAAGAGACCCAGTACTTC,CASSYTRSQETQYF
TRBV9,TRBJ2-5,once,TRBD1,15,TGTGCCAGCAGCGCAACCTTCGACAGGGGGGAGACCCAGTACTTC,CASSATFDRGETQYF
TRBV7-9,TRBJ2-1,.,TRBD2,14,TGTGCCAGCAGTCTTTCCGGGACTACCAATGAGCAGTTCTTC,CASSLSGTTNEQFF
TRBV7-4,TRBJ2-7,.,TRBD2,16,TGTGCCAGCAGCTTGCCTAGCGGGAGTCTTGGCGACGAGCAGTACTTC,CASSLPSGSLGDEQYF
TRBV7-2,TRBJ2-5,.,TRBD1,13,TGTGCCAGCAGCTTGCAGGGGGCTGAGACCCAGTACTTC,CASSLQGAETQYF
TRBV28,TRBJ2-3,.,.,13,TGTGCCACGACGACTCCGACCGGAGATACGCAGTATTTT,CATTTPTGDTQYF
TRBV27,TRBJ2-7,.,TRBD2,14,TGTGCCAGCAGTTTACAGGGCGGGAGCTACGAGCAGTACTTC,CASSLQGGSYEQYF
TRBV7-3,TRBJ2-2,.,.,16,TGTGCCAGCAGCTCCACGGCGGGGGCAAACACCGGGGAGCTGTTTTTT,CASSSTAGANTGELFF
TRBV7-9,TRBJ2-5,.,.,13,TGTGCCAGCAGCTTCGGTCATTTGGAGACCCAGTACTTC,CASSFGHLETQYF